Each of the 28 T cell receptor beta chains below was sequenced from the same sample in a study of blood T cells in healthy people across ages. The use of a sample-barcoded 5' primer and a J-beta primer mix characterized a second PCR of roughly 6 to 11 cycles. Each CDR3 protein is one row after TCRdb ran MiXCR on the 5' RACE reads. The table includes over 750,000 distinct CDR3 sequences, approximately 25% detected once. These data are also associated with another study on T cells of mothers and their children.

The sequencing input was blood. The origin of the receptors is a boy between 5 and 17 years old in good health.

This clonotype showed up just a few times. The V gene is TRBV6-6, the J gene TRBJ1-1; D not certain. With 6 bases removed from V and 6 bases from J, the gap between germline ends came to 11 bases. This CDR3 comprises 12 residues. In germline, CDR1 is MNHNY, CDR2 SVGAGI (reference sequence). In DNA form, the CDR3 reads TGTGCCAGCAGCCATTCCAACGCTGAAGCTTTCTTT. It encodes CASSHSNAEAFF.

In the case of this clonotype: The germline gene is not matched at one end of the junction; a read error may be the cause. The gene calls are TRBV6-5 and TRBJ2-1; D tentatively fits TRBD1 or TRBD2 (5 bases each). The J call is in doubt because the DNA end fits TRBJ2-5 better. Germline assignment: CDR1 MNHEY and CDR2 SVGAGI. This CDR3 is 15 amino acids long. The CDR3 DNA follows: TGCGCCAGCAGTTATGGGACGGAGTACCAAGAGACCCAGTACTTC. Amino acid sequence: CASSYGTEYQETQYF.

The V and J genes are TRBV6-5 and TRBJ1-3; 7 bases are a match to TRBD1. V lost 4 bases, J lost 7 bases, and 4 bases stayed unmatched. The length of the CDR3 is 13 residues. Germline assignment: CDR1 MNHEY and CDR2 SVGAGI. The CDR3 DNA follows: TGTGCCAGCAGTTCCCTACAGGGGAACACCATATATTTT. Protein sequence: CASSSLQGNTIYF.

Only a few counts were recorded for this clonotype. The chain couples TRBV5-6 to TRBJ2-1, with 9 bases aligning to TRBD2. The J call is doubtful: the DNA matches TRBJ2-7 better. The CDR3 loop spans 15 amino acids. CDR1 and CDR2 (germline): SGHDT, YYEEEE. The CDR3 sequence is CASSKPGLAGYEQYF. As DNA, the CDR3 is TGTGCCAGCAGTAAACCGGGACTAGCTGGCTACGAGCAGTACTTC.

The rearrangement uses TRBV10-3 and TRBJ2-5, with 7 bases that match TRBD1. V shed 5 bases and J 5 bases; nucleotides not matched to a gene: 8. The germline V gene encodes CDR1 ENHRY and CDR2 SYGVKD. CDR3 length: 14 residues. The CDR3 DNA reads as TGTGCCATCAGTTTGGGACAGTCTAGGGAGACCCAGTACTTC. This gives the protein CAISLGQSRETQYF.

This clonotype was seen a handful of times. The chain combines TRBV29-1 with TRBJ2-5; 7 nucleotides agree with TRBD2. The DNA end lines up better with TRBJ2-7; the J call may be wrong. CDR1 is SQVTM and CDR2 is ANQGSEA in the germline V gene. The CDR3 contains 14 residues. CDR3 region: CSVCPGTTIYEQYF. CDR3 bases: TGCAGCGTTTGCCCCGGGACTACGATCTACGAGCAGTACTTC.

Turning to this clonotype: The germline gene is not matched at one end of the junction; a read error may be the cause. The rearrangement joins TRBV6-5 to TRBJ2-1; 9 bases match TRBD2. The CDR3 is made up of 15 amino acids. Germline CDR1 reads MNHEY; CDR2 reads SVGAGI. As DNA, the CDR3 is TGTGCCAGCAGTTCCGGGACTAGCTCCAACAATGAGCAGTTCTTC. Amino acid sequence: CASSSGTSSNNEQFF.

This clonotype was found a few times. The chain is built from TRBV7-9 and TRBJ2-4; 14 bases are a match to TRBD2. The CDR3 length is 19 residues. Looked up from germline, CDR1 is SEHNR and CDR2 is FQNEAQ (reference sequence). Losses at the gene ends were 5 bases for V and 0 bases for J; bases not matched to a gene: 9. The CDR3 spells CASSKPGLAGVSAKNIQYF. The CDR3 DNA sequence: TGTGCCAGCAGCAAACCGGGACTAGCGGGGGTTTCAGCCAAAAACATTCAGTACTTC. The entire variable domain, with the rest obtained from reference TRBV7-9 and TRBJ2-4, is as follows: DTGVSQNPRHKITKRGQNVTFRCDPISEHNRLYWYRQTLGQGPEFLTYFQNEAQLEKSRLLSDRFSAERPKGSFSTLEIQRTEQGDSAMYLCASSKPGLAGVSAKNIQYFGAGTRLSVL.

This clonotype was counted once. The chain combines TRBV4-2 with TRBJ2-7; possible D gene TRBD1, 5 bases. Trimming stripped 1 base from V and 0 bases from J, with 13 bases between. The CDR3 has 16 residues. Germline V lookup: CDR1 LGHNA, CDR2 YNFKEQ. The CDR3 here is CASSQGGRSSSYEQYF. The DNA for the CDR3 is TGTGCCAGCAGCCAAGGGGGCAGATCTAGCTCCTACGAGCAGTACTTC.

J is TRBJ2-2 and V is TRBV5-1; 8 bases are a match to TRBD2. The ends lost 5 bases at V and 1 base at J; junction bases unmatched: 4. The CDR3 is made up of 15 amino acids. CDR1 is SGHRS and CDR2 is YFSETQ in the germline V gene. CDR3 sequence reads: CASRKSGGNTGELFF. The CDR3 bases are TGCGCCAGCAGAAAGAGCGGGGGGAACACCGGGGAGCTGTTTTTT. The full variable domain, completed using reference TRBV5-1 and TRBJ2-2, is KAGVTQTPRYLIKTRGQQVTLSCSPISGHRSVSWYQQTPGQGLQFLFEYFSETQRNKGNFPGRFSGRQFSNSRSEMNVSTLELGDSALYLCASRKSGGNTGELFFGEGSRLTVL.

This chain connects TRBV29-1 to TRBJ1-1, with a possible D match to TRBD1 (6 bases). The V and J ends lost 6 bases and 4 bases respectively, with 15 bases between them. There are 13 residues in the CDR3. Germline V gene sequence: CDR1 SQVTM, CDR2 ANQGSEA. Here the CDR3 reads CSVDRFGGTEAFF. CDR3 DNA sequence: TGCAGCGTCGACAGGTTCGGGGGCACTGAAGCTTTCTTT.

CDR3 sequence reads: CASSYKGGSGTQYF. The CDR3 nucleotides read TGTGCCAGCAGCTACAAAGGGGGTTCAGGTACGCAGTATTTT. J is TRBJ2-3 and V is TRBV7-3, with D perhaps TRBD1 (6 bases). V was pared by 4 bases and J by 8 bases, with 16 bases between. The CDR3 has 14 residues. Per the germline V gene, CDR1 is SGHTA and CDR2 is FQGTGA.

The V gene is TRBV5-1, the J gene TRBJ2-2; D possibly uses TRBD1 or TRBD2 (5 bases each). V lost 2 bases to trimming and J lost 5 bases, with 10 bases between them. The germline gives CDR1 SGHRS, CDR2 YFSETQ. The CDR3 contains 14 residues. The CDR3 is CASSLGRETGELFF. The DNA of the CDR3 is TGCGCCAGCAGCTTAGGCAGGGAGACCGGGGAGCTGTTTTTT.

The J gene is TRBJ2-5, the V gene TRBV20-1; D tentatively reads TRBD1 or TRBD2 (5 bases each). From germline, CDR1 is DFQATT and CDR2 SNEGSKA (reference sequence). This CDR3 contains 12 residues. Trimming left V 8 bases short and J 4 bases short, with 14 bases between. The CDR3 region has the DNA TGCAGTCCCCGAGGGACCGGAGAGACCCAGTACTTC. This encodes CSPRGTGETQYF.

The rearrangement links TRBV7-3 to TRBJ2-5, with TRBD1 matching 11 bases. The closer fit of TRBJ2-1 to the DNA end suggests the J call may be wrong. Germline V gene sequence: CDR1 SGHTA, CDR2 FQGTGA. The CDR3 contains 15 residues. CDR3 in amino acids: CASSLTGQGAGEQFF. CDR3 sequence (DNA): TGTGCCAGCAGCTTAACCGGACAGGGGGCAGGTGAGCAGTTCTTC.

This chain joins TRBV4-1 and TRBJ1-6, with 7 bases aligning to TRBD1. The junction had 5 bases not matched to a gene; V was cut back by 2 bases and J by 7 bases. Germline V gene sequence: CDR1 MGHRA, CDR2 YSYEKL. There are 15 residues in the CDR3. CDR3 coding DNA: TGCGCCAGCAGCCAACCCACAGGGGTAAATTCACCCCTCCACTTT. Its translation: CASSQPTGVNSPLHF.

The sample holds one count of this clonotype. The chain recombines TRBV4-1 with TRBJ2-3; D call uncertain. Trimming removed 3 bases at V and 11 bases at J, with 15 bases between. This CDR3 contains 13 residues. Per the germline V gene, CDR1 is MGHRA and CDR2 is YSYEKL. The DNA for the CDR3 is TGCGCCAGCAGCCAGGGGTCGTGGGCTAGGCAGTATTTT. Translation: CASSQGSWARQYF.

This clonotype was counted a few times. The chain joins TRBV7-3 to TRBJ2-2; D call uncertain. The V end was cut by 5 bases, the J end by 1 base, with 11 bases between. Germline V CDR1 and CDR2: SGHTA, FQGTGA. The CDR3 loop spans 15 amino acids. The CDR3, as DNA: TGTGCCAGCAGCATTGGTCCGGGGAACACCGGGGAGCTGTTTTTT. This translates into CASSIGPGNTGELFF.

This chain connects TRBV7-9 to TRBJ1-4, with a possible D match to TRBD1 (6 bases). Trimming removed 8 bases from V and 2 bases from J, with 15 bases in between. Germline CDR1 and CDR2: SEHNR and FQNEAQ (reference sequence). This CDR3 spans 15 amino acids. The DNA for the CDR3 is TGTGCCAGCGGACGAGGGGGGGCGACTAATGAAAAACTGTTTTTT. It is translated as CASGRGGATNEKLFF.

The V and J genes are TRBV2 and TRBJ2-4; a possible D gene is TRBD1 (6 bases). The germline V and J ends were trimmed by 0 bases and 3 bases, with 6 bases remaining between them. The CDR3 has 14 amino acids. The V gene's germline CDR1 is SNHLY and CDR2 FYNNEI. CDR3 nucleotide sequence: TGTGCCAGCAGTGAAGCGGACAGCAAAAACATTCAGTACTTC. Its translation: CASSEADSKNIQYF.

This clonotype was detected only a few times. The rearrangement links TRBV19 to TRBJ2-1; no definite D call. The J call may be in error: the DNA end matches TRBJ2-7 better. CDR3 size: 13 residues. The germline V gene encodes CDR1 LNHDA and CDR2 SQIVND (reference sequence). Here the CDR3 DNA reads TGTGCCAGCCGGCAAGGGTCCCGTTACGAGCAGTACTTC. As protein: CASRQGSRYEQYF.

In regard to this clonotype: One end of the junction fails to match germline, which may point to a read error. The V and J genes are TRBV13 and TRBJ1-2, with a weak D call TRBD1 (5 bases). Germline V gene data show CDR1 as PRHDT and CDR2 as FYEKMQ (reference sequence). The CDR3 consists of 15 residues. CDR3 amino acids: CASSPEGLANYGYTF. The CDR3 DNA is TGTGCCAGCAGCCCCGAGGGGCTGGCTAACTACGGCTACACCTTC.

Only a few counts were recorded for this clonotype. V usage is TRBV7-8 and J usage is TRBJ2-5; TRBD2 agrees at 10 bases. Germline V lookup: CDR1 SGHVS, CDR2 FQNEAQ. V dropped 3 bases and J dropped 3; count of bases not matched to a gene: 4. The CDR3 spans 15 residues. DNA for the CDR3: TGTGCCAGCAGCTTCGGTGGACTAGCGGAAGAGACCCAGTACTTC. Protein sequence: CASSFGGLAEETQYF.

This clonotype was detected only a few times. The germline gene is not matched at one end of the junction; a read error may be the cause. V and J are TRBV20-1 and TRBJ2-7; 12 bases fit TRBD2. The CDR3 has 15 amino acids. The germline gives CDR1 DFQATT, CDR2 SNEGSKA (reference sequence). Written as DNA, the CDR3 is TGCAGTGCTATCCTAGCGGGAGGGCTGGCAAGCGAGCAGTGCTTC. Residues: CSAILAGGLASEQCF.

The chain couples TRBV12-3 or TRBV12-4 to TRBJ1-4, with 9 bases that match TRBD1. Trimming took 2 bases from V and 6 from J; bases not matched to a gene: 4. The CDR3 has 15 amino acids. CDR3 sequence: CASSLLGQGDEKLFF. The CDR3 DNA reads TGTGCCAGCAGTTTATTGGGACAGGGCGATGAAAAACTGTTTTTT.

The table lists this clonotype with a few counts. This rearrangement joins TRBV25-1 to TRBJ2-1, with 7 bases identical to TRBD2. This CDR3 region has 18 residues. CDR1 MGHDK and CDR2 SYGVNS come from the germline V gene. V lost 5 bases and J lost 8; bases outside the gene matches: 21. The CDR3 nucleotides read TGTGCCAGCAGTCTGCGGGAGAGTTTGGCGGTGATCAGCCATGAGCAGTTCTTC. This encodes CASSLRESLAVISHEQFF.

This clonotype was counted only a few times. The V and J genes are TRBV10-3 and TRBJ2-2; 9 nucleotides agree with TRBD2. Unmatched junction bases numbered 13, after V lost 4 bases and J lost 4 bases. The CDR3 is made up of 18 amino acids. Germline loops: CDR1 ENHRY, CDR2 SYGVKD. CDR3 amino acids: CAISGGGRAFFGTGELFF. In DNA, the CDR3 is TGTGCCATCAGTGGCGGCGGGAGGGCCTTTTTCGGCACCGGGGAGCTGTTTTTT.

This clonotype has a single count. The genes are TRBV7-9 and TRBJ2-7, with D maybe TRBD1 (5 bases). Germline values: CDR1 SEHNR, CDR2 FQNEAQ (reference sequence). The CDR3 is made up of 13 amino acids. The V and J ends lost 5 bases and 5 bases respectively, with 13 bases between them. CDR3 residues: CASSIAGNHEQYF. The CDR3, as DNA: TGTGCCAGCAGCATCGCAGGGAACCACGAGCAGTACTTC.